The present entry profiles one T cell receptor (beta chain) with its context. Its antigen is unknown. TCRdb re-called the 5' RACE reads through MiXCR, storing one row per CDR3 protein. Of 510,000 or so distinct CDR3 sequences in the sample, about 19% were seen once. The data derive from a study of T cells after yellow fever vaccination. Study-level points and caveats: After the booster, over 95% of CD4 and about 90% of CD8 primary-response clones were re-detected.

Per germline, CDR1 LNHNV and CDR2 YYDKDF (reference sequence). The length of the CDR3 is 14 residues. V was trimmed by 6 bases and J by 2 bases, leaving 10 bases between them. The sample here was PBMCs, taken 15 days after the yellow fever booster vaccination. This chain links TRBV15 with TRBJ2-2; D is perhaps TRBD2 (6 bases). The receptor's source is a man aged 25 to 40 who received the YFV17D yellow fever vaccine. CDR3 nucleotide sequence: TGTGCCACCAGACCGGGACTCAACACCGGGGAGCTGTTTTTT. This encodes CATRPGLNTGELFF.